The entry below gives a single TCR beta chain sequence along with its context. This receptor's antigen is unknown. The record has no base qualities; no much larger clone is one base away. The data stem from a study of T cell responses to AZD1222 COVID-19 vaccine listed by TCRdb under 2021. General notes on the study: AZD1222 recipients with second doses at about 4 weeks or about 12 weeks were pooled, because spike-specific TCR depth and breadth did not differ between schedules. Enrollment into the trials was organized by age into subgroups of 18-55, 56-69 and 70-plus years, and those subgroups contained roughly 140, 27 and 60 TCR-sequenced participants, respectively. TCR sequencing was performed for 233 trial participants, of whom some 200 were given two doses of AZD1222 and around 26 were given two doses of MenACWY control vaccine.

The CDR3 regions of human TCRbeta chains were analyzed by immunosequencing. Per the authors' processing: Repertoire TCRs were checked for matches against a reference library of SARS-CoV-2-specific TCRs that had been generated using the MIRA antigen-specificity platform. Breadth was defined as the fraction of unique TCRs that were SARS-CoV-2-associated. Depth was defined as the fraction of total T cells that were SARS-CoV-2-associated. Using the MIRA data, every spike-specific TCR was mapped to the spike region that the TCR reacted to and assigned to either a CD4 or a CD8 class. Log10-transformed breadth and depth values were compared by one-way ANOVA with Sidak's multiple comparisons tests. The source is immuneACCESS, and TCRdb retained only in-frame sequences with V and J called. Part of the clones is not carried over; for the studies checked, unresolved V genes explain less than half of this, and the remainder is unexplained. From that table come the V and J calls and clone size; the DNA was used to work out D and trimming. Across this sample there are about 59,000 clones, with approximately 82% seen only once. The leading ten clones occupy about 19% of the sample.

Taken with the paper, the label for time point translates to: baseline before first vaccination. Vaccinee samples came from UK trials COV001 and COV002, including a single-blind randomized controlled phase 2/3 trial of AZD1222 (ChAdOx1 nCoV-19) in healthy adults. Trial participant PBMC samples were collected at day 0 and day 28 after the second dose for TCRbeta chain sequencing. The research as a whole found: Vaccine-associated CD4 TCRs spanned the whole spike protein, with dominant responses in regions 160-218 and 743-854. Nearly half of unique spike-specific TCRs reportedly recognized epitopes outside regions mutated in the B.1.351 and B.1.1.7 variants. The 56-69-year group was small, and its depth increase did not reach significance, likely because of low power. Conclusions about previously exposed vaccinees are limited, since just a handful of AZD1222 recipients were seropositive for SARS-CoV-2 at baseline. Spike-specific TCR breadth and depth rose significantly after two AZD1222 doses compared with day 0 and with MenACWY recipients. Because no day 14 peak-response samples were available, the repertoires could be characterized only after the peak T cell response. Participants were mostly white British and included more females than males, and it was suggested by the authors that clonal diversity may have been underestimated.

Relative to germline, V is 5 bases shorter and J is 1 base shorter, with 8 bases between their ends. Sequences SEHNR (CDR1) and FQNEAQ (CDR2) are obtained from the germline V gene (reference sequence). The CDR3 starts with the cysteine, ends with the phenylalanine, and has 13 residues. Solely the CDR3 DNA is kept, with 39 bases framed from the first base. The clonotype was recovered from an adult in good health. Specimen: peripheral blood, collected on day 0 of AZD1222 vaccination. The chain is made from TRBV7-9 and TRBJ1-1, and possibly TRBD1, on 6 matching bases. The CDR3 amino acid sequence is: CASSEQGNTEAFF. The DNA is as follows: TGTGCCAGCAGCGAACAGGGGAACACTGAAGCTTTCTTT.